This T cell receptor beta chain was recovered during a study of CD8 T cells in Susac syndrome. Looked up from germline, CDR1 is LNHDA and CDR2 is SQIVND (reference sequence). V was shortened by 3 bases and J by 4 bases, with 7 bases between the two germline ends. This CDR3 contains 13 residues. RNA amounts of roughly 0.45 to 1 ug underwent reverse transcription with random hexamers. TCRdb reprocessed the immunoSEQ multiplex PCR reads via MiXCR and lists one record per CDR3 protein. This sample has about 130,000 distinct CDR3 sequences, with 90% to 95% found just once. The receptor was derived from a human donor in good health. This chain links TRBV19 with TRBJ1-5; the D is unclear. The specimen sequenced was CD4+ T cells from PBMCs. The DNA of the CDR3 is TGTGCCAGTAGTATCTCCGGGAATCAGCCCCAGCATTTT. Protein: CASSISGNQPQHF.